This T cell receptor (beta chain) was captured in a study of T cells in Graves' hyperthyroidism and ophthalmopathy. Study-wide findings and caveats: Before onset, by a median of approximately 6.2 months, the model predicted ophthalmopathy.

Exclusion criteria comprised uncontrolled infection, other autoimmune disease, pregnancy or lactation. Germline V lookup: CDR1 SNHLY, CDR2 FYNNEI. Trimming stripped 11 bases from V and 9 bases from J, with 23 bases between. The CDR3 is 13 amino acids. Amplified TCR beta CDR3 regions derived from RNA transcripts. In the first-round RT-PCR of the TCR CDR3, the HTBI primer set was used. TCRdb recomputed calls from the multiplex PCR reads with MiXCR, one row per CDR3 protein. Among 300,000 to 400,000 distinct CDR3 sequences listed, approximately 15% were seen once. This clonotype was recorded at least ten times. Antigen unknown.

The receptor's source is an older woman with Graves' hyperthyroidism. Input material: blood. The chain is built from TRBV2 and TRBJ2-7, with D perhaps assigned TRBD1 or TRBD2 (5 bases each). The CDR3 region is CASNRDRGFGQYF. CDR3 nucleotides: TGTGCCTCAAACCGGGACCGAGGCTTTGGGCAGTACTTC.